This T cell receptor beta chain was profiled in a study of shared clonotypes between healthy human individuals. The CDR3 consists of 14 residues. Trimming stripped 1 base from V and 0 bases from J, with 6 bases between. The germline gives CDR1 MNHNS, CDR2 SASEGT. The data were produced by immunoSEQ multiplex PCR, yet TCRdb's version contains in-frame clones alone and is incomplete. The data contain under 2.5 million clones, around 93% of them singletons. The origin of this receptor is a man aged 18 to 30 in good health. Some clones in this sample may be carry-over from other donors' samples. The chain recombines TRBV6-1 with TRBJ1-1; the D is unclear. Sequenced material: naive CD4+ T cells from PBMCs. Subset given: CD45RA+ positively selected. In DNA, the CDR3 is TGTGCCAGCAGTGAAGTGGCAGTGAACACTGAAGCTTTCTTT. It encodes CASSEVAVNTEAFF.